A single sample is the source of the 30 T cell receptor beta chains below, sequenced in a study of CD8 T cells in ankylosing spondylitis. Via MiXCR, TCRdb re-called the 5' RACE reads, giving one row per CDR3 protein. The repertoire holds about 220,000 distinct CDR3 sequences, 20% to 30% seen once, with about 6.9% in the top ten. The specimen sequenced was blood, either unsorted or a sorted T cell fraction (not recorded which). These receptors came from a male donor with ankylosing spondylitis or in good health (not recorded which).

V usage is TRBV19 and J usage is TRBJ2-3, with 8 nucleotides matching TRBD2. The CDR3 contains 16 residues. The V gene end was trimmed by 10 bases and the J gene end by 3 bases; junction bases not matched to a gene: 15. Germline values: CDR1 LNHDA, CDR2 SQIVND (reference sequence). The CDR3 protein is CANPSPGLEVTDTQYF. The DNA of the CDR3 is TGTGCCAATCCCTCACCGGGACTAGAGGTTACAGATACGCAGTATTTT.

This clonotype was recorded a few times. The V call is TRBV27, the J call TRBJ2-7; 8 nucleotides agree with TRBD2. Germline lookup yields CDR1 MNHEY and CDR2 SMNVEV (reference sequence). V shed 5 bases and J 0 bases; nucleotides not matched to a gene: 9. The CDR3 has 16 residues. This CDR3 reads CASSPAGLVISYEQYF. CDR3 nucleotide sequence: TGTGCCAGCAGTCCCGCGGGACTAGTGATCTCCTACGAGCAGTACTTC.

This clonotype was seen repeatedly, ten times or more. V usage is TRBV29-1 and J usage is TRBJ1-1; D is unclear. Trimming took off 6 bases at V and 3 bases at J, with 20 bases between the two ends. Germline V CDR1 and CDR2: SQVTM, ANQGSEA. The CDR3 is 15 residues long. CDR3 nucleotides: TGCAGCGTCCACAATCCCGCGGGGAGGGACACTGAAGCTTTCTTT. This encodes CSVHNPAGRDTEAFF.

There are many counts of this clonotype. The chain uses TRBV6-2 or TRBV6-3 and TRBJ2-3, with unresolved D. V lost 2 bases, J lost 0 bases, and 12 bases lay in between. The CDR3 loop spans 16 amino acids. CDR1 is MNHEY, CDR2 SVGEGT, per germline. The CDR3 DNA sequence: TGTGCCAGCAGTTACAGGTCAACAGCTAGCACAGATACGCAGTATTTT. Its protein product is CASSYRSTASTDTQYF.

The J gene is TRBJ2-5, the V gene TRBV6-5; D gene unclear. The CDR3 extends over 14 amino acids. Trimming removed 2 bases from V and 5 bases from J, with 12 bases in between. Looked up from germline, CDR1 is MNHEY and CDR2 is SVGAGI. CDR3 bases: TGTGCCAGCAGTTACCTTTATAGGGTCGAGACCCAGTACTTC. This sequence encodes CASSYLYRVETQYF.

This clonotype has ten or more counts. CDR3 sequence (DNA): TGTGCCAGCAGCTTAGTAGGGGGCGTTAACACTGAAGCTTTCTTT. Translated, it gives CASSLVGGVNTEAFF. This chain links TRBV7-9 with TRBJ1-1; 7 positions agree with TRBD1. V lost 1 base, J lost 2 bases, and 4 bases stayed unmatched. This CDR3 contains 15 residues. CDR1 and CDR2 from the germline V gene are SEHNR and FQNEAQ (reference sequence). The complete variable domain, with remaining parts taken from reference TRBV7-9 and TRBJ1-1, reads DTGVSQNPRHKITKRGQNVTFRCDPISEHNRLYWYRQTLGQGPEFLTYFQNEAQLEKSRLLSDRFSAERPKGSFSTLEIQRTEQGDSAMYLCASSLVGGVNTEAFFGQGTRLTVV.

There are many counts of this clonotype. The DNA of the CDR3 is TGCGCCAGCAGCGGAGGGAGCACAGATACGCAGTATTTT. Protein product: CASSGGSTDTQYF. The J gene is TRBJ2-3, the V gene TRBV5-1, with D maybe TRBD2 (6 bases). CDR1 and CDR2 from the germline V gene are SGHRS and YFSETQ. The CDR3 has 13 residues. The V gene lost 4 bases and the J gene lost 0 bases, with 6 bases spanning the gap.

The J gene is TRBJ2-1, the V gene TRBV4-3; 13 bases are a match to TRBD2. With 1 base clipped from V and 8 bases from J, the junction kept 2 bases outside the gene matches. CDR1 is LGHNA, CDR2 YSLEER, per germline. The CDR3 extends over 15 amino acids. The CDR3 region is CASSQGTSGSHEQFF. DNA of the CDR3: TGCGCCAGCAGCCAAGGGACTAGCGGGAGCCATGAGCAGTTCTTC.

This clonotype was seen only a few times. The V and J genes are TRBV19 and TRBJ2-2; perhaps TRBD2 as D (6 bases). The CDR3 runs to 18 residues. Germline-derived CDR1 and CDR2 are LNHDA and SQIVND (reference sequence). The V end was cut by 4 bases, the J end by 3 bases, with 21 bases between. The CDR3 loop reads CASSTKEEGTYYTGELFF. The DNA for the CDR3 is TGTGCCAGTAGTACCAAGGAGGAGGGGACCTACTACACCGGGGAGCTGTTTTTT.

This clonotype was counted only a few times. The genes are TRBV29-1 and TRBJ2-5, with 7 bases aligning to TRBD2. The CDR3 covers 12 residues. With 6 bases clipped from V and 5 bases from J, the junction kept 6 bases outside the gene matches. The germline gives CDR1 SQVTM, CDR2 ANQGSEA. This chain's CDR3 is CSVRSGGETQYF. The CDR3 coding sequence is TGCAGCGTCCGCTCCGGGGGGGAGACCCAGTACTTC.

The V gene is TRBV12-3 or TRBV12-4, the J gene TRBJ1-1; D is undetermined. V was trimmed by 5 bases and J by 5 bases, leaving 18 bases between them. The CDR3 covers 15 residues. CDR3 in amino acids: CASSPRRGVRTEAFF. The CDR3 region has the DNA TGTGCCAGCAGTCCTCGTCGTGGGGTGAGAACTGAAGCTTTCTTT.

This clonotype was seen at least ten times. This chain links TRBV29-1 with TRBJ2-3; D ambiguous. The CDR3 has 13 residues. V gave up 4 bases and J gave up 2 bases, with 10 bases separating them. Germline V gene sequence: CDR1 SQVTM, CDR2 ANQGSEA. The chain's CDR3 is CSVGRFDTDTQYF. In DNA form, the CDR3 reads TGCAGCGTTGGGCGGTTCGACACAGATACGCAGTATTTT.

This chain links TRBV20-1 with TRBJ2-3, with 10 bases aligning to TRBD2. Germline values: CDR1 DFQATT, CDR2 SNEGSKA (reference sequence). The CDR3 totals 16 residues. J was trimmed by 5 bases and V by 0 bases; bases with no gene match: 8. CDR3: CSARDPLAGDEDTQYF. The CDR3 nucleotides read TGCAGTGCTAGAGACCCTCTAGCGGGAGACGAAGATACGCAGTATTTT.

This clonotype was observed many times. J is TRBJ2-7 and V is TRBV2, with 12 positions matching TRBD2. CDR1 is SNHLY and CDR2 is FYNNEI in the germline V gene. V shed 6 bases and J 2 bases; nucleotides not matched to a gene: 2. The CDR3 runs to 14 residues. CDR3 residues: CASRRTSGTYEQYF. As DNA, the CDR3 is TGTGCCAGCAGGAGGACTAGCGGGACCTACGAGCAGTACTTC.

A few counts support this clonotype. The J gene is TRBJ2-5, the V gene TRBV24-1, with D possibly matching TRBD1 (6 bases). The CDR3 sequence is 12 residues long. Looked up from germline, CDR1 is KGHDR and CDR2 is SFDVKD. V was clipped by 6 bases and J by 6 bases, with 10 bases between them. CDR3 bases: TGTGCCACCAGTTTGGGGGCTCAGACCCAGTACTTC. Residues: CATSLGAQTQYF.

This clonotype showed up many times. This sequence joins TRBV28 and TRBJ2-4, with a tentative D call TRBD1 (5 bases). The V gene's germline CDR1 is MDHEN and CDR2 SYDVKM. This CDR3 spans 15 amino acids. Trimming pared 1 base from V and 4 bases from J, leaving 11 bases between. The CDR3 nucleotides read TGTGCCAGCAGTTTATTGGCAGGACAAAAAAACATTCAGTACTTC. Translated: CASSLLAGQKNIQYF.

The table lists this clonotype with a few counts. V gene TRBV20-1 combines with J gene TRBJ2-3, with 9 bases identical to TRBD2. Germline CDR1 is DFQATT and CDR2 is SNEGSKA (reference sequence). The CDR3 has 15 amino acids. V gave up 6 bases and J gave up 3 bases; unmatched junction bases: 10. DNA of the CDR3: TGCAGTGCCCTACCCTTAGCGGGAGTGACAGATACGCAGTATTTT. Translated: CSALPLAGVTDTQYF.

CDR3 DNA sequence: TGTGCCAGCACAGGGAACTACGAGCAGTACTTC. This codes for CASTGNYEQYF. V is TRBV6-6 and J is TRBJ2-7; TRBD1 might be the D (5 bases). CDR3 size: 11 residues. Trimming took 7 bases from V and 3 from J, leaving 7 bases between them. Germline V gene sequence: CDR1 MNHNY, CDR2 SVGAGI (reference sequence).

The J gene is TRBJ2-3, the V gene TRBV27; D unclear. Per the germline V gene, CDR1 is MNHEY and CDR2 is SMNVEV (reference sequence). This CDR3 spans 15 amino acids. The V end was cut by 5 bases, the J end by 1 base, with 13 bases between. The CDR3 here is CASSRPSRGTDTQYF. The CDR3 coding sequence is TGTGCCAGCAGTAGACCAAGTAGAGGCACAGATACGCAGTATTTT.

This clonotype was detected ten times or more. The chain is built from TRBV6-2 or TRBV6-3 and TRBJ2-1; 10 positions agree with TRBD2. CDR3 length: 16 residues. After removal of 0 bases from V and 6 bases from J, the junction contained 5 bases not matched to a gene. Germline CDR1 and CDR2: MNHEY and SVGEGT. The CDR3 region is CASSYSPSGSRNEQFF. CDR3 coding DNA: TGTGCCAGCAGTTACTCTCCTAGCGGGAGCCGCAATGAGCAGTTCTTC.

This clonotype has ten or more counts. This chain uses TRBV28 with TRBJ2-3; 8 bases match TRBD2. Trimming took 3 bases from V and 2 from J; bases not matched to a gene: 10. This CDR3 has 17 residues. Germline loops: CDR1 MDHEN, CDR2 SYDVKM. As DNA, the CDR3 is TGTGCCAGCAGTTTGGCGTTACTAGCGGAGGCCACAGATACGCAGTATTTT. As protein: CASSLALLAEATDTQYF.

V usage is TRBV10-3 and J usage is TRBJ1-1, with TRBD1 matching over 8 bases. The CDR3 consists of 17 residues. The germline gives CDR1 ENHRY, CDR2 SYGVKD. The trim removed 5 bases at V and 3 bases at J, leaving 14 bases unmatched. The CDR3 region has the DNA TGTGCCATCAGTTCGCAGGACAGGGTAGGAATAGACACTGAAGCTTTCTTT. Amino acids: CAISSQDRVGIDTEAFF.

This clonotype appeared a few times. The J gene is TRBJ1-1, the V gene TRBV5-1; D might be TRBD1 (6 bases). CDR3 length: 15 residues. CDR1 and CDR2 from the germline V gene are SGHRS and YFSETQ. V lost 4 bases to trimming and J lost 2 bases, with 15 bases between them. In nucleotides, the CDR3 is TGCGCCAGCAGCCCAGGAGACAGGAGCAACACTGAAGCTTTCTTT. Translated: CASSPGDRSNTEAFF.

This clonotype appeared many times. This sequence joins TRBV4-2 and TRBJ2-2; no definite D call. The V gene's germline CDR1 is LGHNA and CDR2 YNFKEQ. The germline V and J ends were trimmed by 0 bases and 4 bases, with 15 bases remaining between them. This CDR3 has 17 amino acids. This CDR3 is CASSQDFQPLVTGELFF. The CDR3 bases are TGTGCCAGCAGCCAAGACTTTCAACCCTTAGTCACCGGGGAGCTGTTTTTT.

This clonotype turned up a few times. The chain recombines TRBV18 with TRBJ2-5; 13 nucleotides match TRBD2. Germline CDR1 is KGHSH and CDR2 is LQKENI. This CDR3 region has 15 residues. The junction had 1 base not matched to a gene; V was cut back by 3 bases and J by 3 bases. CDR3: CASSPGLAGEETQYF. The CDR3 bases are TGTGCCAGCTCACCCGGACTAGCGGGAGAAGAGACCCAGTACTTC.

This clonotype was observed a few times. The CDR3 protein is CASSRQRSGANVLTF. The CDR3 coding sequence is TGTGCCAGCAGTCGACAGCGCTCTGGGGCCAACGTCCTGACTTTC. The chain couples TRBV6-1 to TRBJ2-6, with D possibly being TRBD1 (5 bases). Germline assignment: CDR1 MNHNS and CDR2 SASEGT. Trimming removed 5 bases from V and 0 bases from J, with 8 bases in between. The CDR3 has 15 residues.

This clonotype was detected many times. This chain connects TRBV27 to TRBJ2-7; D ambiguous. The germline V gene encodes CDR1 MNHEY and CDR2 SMNVEV (reference sequence). The germline V and J ends were trimmed by 4 bases and 6 bases, with 13 bases remaining between them. This CDR3 contains 13 residues. The CDR3 DNA is TGTGCCAGCAGTTCCCACCCCCTAGGCGAGCAGTACTTC. Amino acids: CASSSHPLGEQYF.

This clonotype came up once. This sequence joins TRBV27 and TRBJ2-3; D uncertain. The CDR3 consists of 16 residues. Germline V gene lookup returns CDR1 MNHEY and CDR2 SMNVEV (reference sequence). Trimming took 3 bases from V and 4 from J, leaving 17 bases between them. The CDR3, as DNA: TGTGCCAGCAGTTTTCGATTCTCGTGGCAGGCAGATACGCAGTATTTT. The encoded protein is CASSFRFSWQADTQYF.

This sequence joins TRBV20-1 and TRBJ2-4, with D perhaps matching TRBD1 (5 bases). The CDR3 length is 12 residues. V lost 4 bases, J lost 6 bases, and 10 bases lay in between. Per germline, CDR1 DFQATT and CDR2 SNEGSKA (reference sequence). CDR3 protein: CSAIGVGNIQYF. The DNA of the CDR3 is TGCAGTGCTATAGGGGTAGGAAACATTCAGTACTTC.

This clonotype was seen a few times. V usage is TRBV4-1 and J usage is TRBJ2-1, with D possibly TRBD2 on 5 matching bases. The CDR3 has 14 residues. CDR1 is MGHRA and CDR2 is YSYEKL in the germline V gene. V was cut by 0 bases and J by 10 bases, with 13 bases left in between. The CDR3 DNA sequence: TGCGCCAGCAGCCAAGATCGGGGTTTTGGCGAGCAGTTCTTC. Its protein product is CASSQDRGFGEQFF.